This T cell receptor beta chain was captured by sequencing in a study of shared clonotypes between healthy human individuals. Overall study: Contributing individuals were a couple of females and a few males aged 18 to 49.

J gave up 0 bases and V 5 bases, and 16 bases lay outside the gene matches. The CDR3 has 20 residues. CDR1 and CDR2 (germline): MNHEY, SMNVEV (reference sequence). Clones were read by immunoSEQ multiplex PCR, and TCRdb kept only the in-frame ones, dropping some. The table has roughly 720,000 clones, less than 95% seen once. The chain uses TRBV27 and TRBJ2-6; 7 nucleotides align to TRBD1. This TCR was sampled from a man aged 18 to 29 in good health. Some clones in this sample may be carry-over from other donors' samples. Sequenced input: memory CD8+ T cells from PBMCs. This sample's subset: CD45RO+ cells pooled with CCR7-negative TemRA cells. DNA of the CDR3: TGTGCCAGCAGTATACTTACGAGGGGGCCCGAGAGCTCTGGGGCCAACGTCCTGACTTTC. This encodes CASSILTRGPESSGANVLTF.